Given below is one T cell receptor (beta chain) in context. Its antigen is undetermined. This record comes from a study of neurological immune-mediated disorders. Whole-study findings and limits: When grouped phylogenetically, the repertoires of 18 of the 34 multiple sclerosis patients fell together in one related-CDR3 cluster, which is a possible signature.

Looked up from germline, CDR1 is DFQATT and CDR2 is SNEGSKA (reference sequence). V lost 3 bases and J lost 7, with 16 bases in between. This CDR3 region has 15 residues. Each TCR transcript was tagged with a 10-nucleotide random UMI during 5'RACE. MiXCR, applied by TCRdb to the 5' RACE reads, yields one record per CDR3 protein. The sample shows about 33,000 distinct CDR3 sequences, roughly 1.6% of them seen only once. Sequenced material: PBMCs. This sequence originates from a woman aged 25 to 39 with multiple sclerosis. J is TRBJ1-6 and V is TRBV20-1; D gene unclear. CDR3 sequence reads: CSARGDGLSNSPLHF. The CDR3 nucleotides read TGCAGTGCTAGGGGTGACGGACTAAGCAATTCACCCCTCCACTTT.